Reported below is one T cell receptor (beta chain). The antigen is not known. Every donor was a Caucasian adult from Nashville, Tennessee. At deep level, the assay was performed. TCRdb keeps only in-frame clones here, not all; method: immunoSEQ multiplex PCR. The sample gives some 2.3 million clones, 90% to 95% of which show up once; 0.39% is in the top ten. The entry originates in a study of shared clonotypes between healthy human individuals. The overall study: With ages of 18 to 49, the donors were a couple of women and a few men.

After removal of 6 bases from V and 8 bases from J, the junction contained 11 bases not matched to a gene. The germline V gene encodes CDR1 MNHEY and CDR2 SMNVEV (reference sequence). The CDR3 totals 15 residues. Whole-study findings and limits: Naive subsets tended to show greater estimated richness than memory subsets.

Sequencing was done on a sample of naive CD4+ T cells from PBMCs. Subset defined: CD45RA+ positively selected. This TCR was recovered from a young man in good health. Some clones in this sample may be carry-over from other donors' samples. The chain uses TRBV27 and TRBJ2-4; 9 bases align to TRBD1. Written as DNA, the CDR3 is TGTGCCAGCAGAACCGGGACAGGGCTAGGGTACATTCAGTACTTC. This gives the protein CASRTGTGLGYIQYF.